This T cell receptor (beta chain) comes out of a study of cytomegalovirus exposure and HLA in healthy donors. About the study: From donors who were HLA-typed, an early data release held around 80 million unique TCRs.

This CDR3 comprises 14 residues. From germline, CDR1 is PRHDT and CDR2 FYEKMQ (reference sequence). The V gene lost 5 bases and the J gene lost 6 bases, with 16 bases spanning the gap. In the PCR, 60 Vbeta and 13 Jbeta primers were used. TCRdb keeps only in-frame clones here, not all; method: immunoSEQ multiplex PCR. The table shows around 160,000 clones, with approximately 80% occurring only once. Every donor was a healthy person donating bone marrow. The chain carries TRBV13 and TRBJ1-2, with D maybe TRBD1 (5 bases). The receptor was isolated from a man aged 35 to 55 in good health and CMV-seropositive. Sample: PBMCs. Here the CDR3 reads CASSPRPTEDGYTF. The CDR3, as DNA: TGTGCCAGCAGCCCGAGGCCGACAGAGGATGGCTACACCTTC. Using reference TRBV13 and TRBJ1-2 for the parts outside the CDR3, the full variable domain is AAGVIQSPRHLIKEKRETATLKCYPIPRHDTVYWYQQGPGQDPQFLISFYEKMQSDKGSIPDRFSAQQFSDYHSELNMSSLELGDSALYFCASSPRPTEDGYTFGSGTRLTVV.